These 12 T cell receptor beta chains were sequenced from one sample in a study of blood T cell repertoires in COVID-19. Sequenced by immunoSEQ multiplex PCR; TCRdb stores in-frame clones only, minus some. The sample lists fewer than 15,000 clones; 81% were seen once. The sequencing sample was made of peripheral blood. The source is a human donor in a cohort sampled during active COVID-19.

V gene TRBV4-1 combines with J gene TRBJ2-7; possibly TRBD2 for D (6 bases). The germline V gene encodes CDR1 MGHRA and CDR2 YSYEKL. The ends were cut back, 1 base at V and 0 bases at J, with 10 bases in the middle. CDR3 size: 15 residues. DNA for the CDR3: TGCGCCAGCAGCCAAGGACTAGTCCTCTCCTACGAGCAGTACTTC. This encodes CASSQGLVLSYEQYF.

The chain employs TRBV14 and TRBJ1-2, with TRBD1 identical over 9 bases. This CDR3 has 14 residues. J gave up 8 bases and V 5 bases, and 9 bases lay outside the gene matches. CDR1 and CDR2 from the germline V gene are SGHDN and FVKESK. In DNA, the CDR3 is TGTGCCAGCAGCTTCCCGGGACAGGGACCCGGCTACACCTTC. Protein: CASSFPGQGPGYTF.

The chain employs TRBV27 and TRBJ2-2, with unresolved D. This CDR3 spans 15 amino acids. V was clipped by 5 bases and J by 3 bases, with 13 bases between them. Germline V lookup: CDR1 MNHEY, CDR2 SMNVEV (reference sequence). The CDR3 sequence is CASSQREWYTGELFF. The CDR3 DNA is TGTGCCAGCAGTCAGCGCGAGTGGTACACCGGGGAGCTGTTTTTT.

As for this clone: Other nucleotide sequences in the sample specify the same CDR3. The genes are TRBV6-6 and TRBJ2-7, with 11 bases aligning to TRBD2. CDR1 is MNHNY and CDR2 is SVGAGI in the germline V gene (reference sequence). The CDR3 loop spans 16 amino acids. V was pared by 4 bases and J by 1 base, with 6 bases of the junction left unmatched. For the CDR3, the DNA is TGTGCCAGCAGTTCCGGACTAGCGGGTGGATCCTACGAGCAGTACTTC. As protein: CASSSGLAGGSYEQYF.

This chain connects TRBV19 to TRBJ1-1; 7 nucleotides match TRBD1. The CDR3 covers 14 residues. The germline V gene encodes CDR1 LNHDA and CDR2 SQIVND (reference sequence). V shed 5 bases and J 1 base; nucleotides not matched to a gene: 4. The CDR3 DNA follows: TGTGCCAGTAGTCCCGGGACAGCGAACACTGAAGCTTTCTTT. It yields the protein CASSPGTANTEAFF.

This chain uses TRBV4-1 with TRBJ2-5; D might be TRBD2 (5 bases). The ends were cut back, 0 bases at V and 2 bases at J, with 10 bases in the middle. This CDR3 contains 15 residues. Germline assignment: CDR1 MGHRA and CDR2 YSYEKL. The CDR3 sequence: CASSQEHRGQETQYF. In DNA, the CDR3 is TGCGCCAGCAGCCAAGAACATCGAGGGCAAGAGACCCAGTACTTC.

The chain recombines TRBV7-2 with TRBJ2-1, with D perhaps TRBD1 (5 bases). This CDR3 has 9 amino acids. In germline, CDR1 is SGHTA, CDR2 FQGNSA. V lost 10 bases to trimming and J lost 14 bases, with 12 bases between them. CDR3 sequence: CATETAKFF. The CDR3 region has the DNA TGTGCCACCGAGACAGCGAAGTTCTTC.

This rearrangement joins TRBV2 to TRBJ2-3; TRBD1 is a possible D gene (5 bases). This CDR3 contains 13 residues. Germline CDR1 reads SNHLY; CDR2 reads FYNNEI. Trimming removed 3 bases from V and 1 base from J, with 5 bases in between. The chain's CDR3 is CASSDRGTDTQYF. CDR3 DNA sequence: TGTGCCAGCAGTGACAGGGGCACAGATACGCAGTATTTT.

This clone was counted many times. The chain links TRBV9 to TRBJ2-3; 9 bases agree with TRBD2. V lost 4 bases to trimming and J lost 6 bases; unmatched junction nucleotides: 6. CDR3 length: 14 amino acids. Germline V gene lookup returns CDR1 SGDLS and CDR2 YYNGEE. Here the CDR3 DNA reads TGTGCCAGCAGCTCGAGGACTAGCGCGGATACGCAGTATTTT. Translated, it gives CASSSRTSADTQYF.

This chain joins TRBV5-6 and TRBJ2-1; D is unresolved. Germline CDR1 SGHDT, CDR2 YYEEEE. The CDR3 loop spans 13 amino acids. Trimming left V 0 bases short and J 4 bases short, with 5 bases between. CDR3 DNA: TGTGCCAGCAGCTTGGGACAATACAATGAGCAGTTCTTC. Protein sequence: CASSLGQYNEQFF.

CDR3 protein: CASSATHGYTF. CDR3 DNA sequence: TGTGCCAGCAGCGCCACTCATGGCTACACCTTC. The J gene is TRBJ1-2, the V gene TRBV4-2; no clear D. The CDR3 covers 11 residues. Trimming removed 5 bases at V and 6 bases at J, with 7 bases between. Germline-derived CDR1 and CDR2 are LGHNA and YNFKEQ.

V is TRBV29-1 and J is TRBJ1-1, with D perhaps TRBD1 (6 bases). Germline V CDR1 and CDR2: SQVTM, ANQGSEA. The length of the CDR3 is 13 residues. Trimming stripped 3 bases from V and 3 bases from J, with 11 bases between. The DNA for the CDR3 is TGCAGCGTTGAGATTGGGGGCGACACTGAAGCTTTCTTT. Amino acid sequence: CSVEIGGDTEAFF.